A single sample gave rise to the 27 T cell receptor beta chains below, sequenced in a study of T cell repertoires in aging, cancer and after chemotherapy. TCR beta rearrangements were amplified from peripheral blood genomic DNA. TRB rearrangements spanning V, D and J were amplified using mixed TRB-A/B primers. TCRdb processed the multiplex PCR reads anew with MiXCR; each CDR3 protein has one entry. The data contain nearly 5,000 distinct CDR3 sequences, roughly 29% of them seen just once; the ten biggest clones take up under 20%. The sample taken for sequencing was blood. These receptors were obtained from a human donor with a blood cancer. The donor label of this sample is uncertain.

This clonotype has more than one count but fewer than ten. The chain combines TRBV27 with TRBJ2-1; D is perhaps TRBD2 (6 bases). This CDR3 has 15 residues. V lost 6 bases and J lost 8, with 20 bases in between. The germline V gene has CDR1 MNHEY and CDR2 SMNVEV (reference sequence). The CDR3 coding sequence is TGTGCCAGCAGGGGCGGGGTCTATTTTTCGGATGAGCAGTTCTTC. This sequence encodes CASRGGVYFSDEQFF.

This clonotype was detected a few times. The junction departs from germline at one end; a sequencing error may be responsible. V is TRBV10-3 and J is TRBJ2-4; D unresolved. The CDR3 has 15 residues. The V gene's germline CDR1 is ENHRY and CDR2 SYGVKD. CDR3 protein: CASSEELIAKNIQYF. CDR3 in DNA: TGTGCCAGCAGTGAAGAGTTGATAGCCAAAAACATTCAGTACTTC.

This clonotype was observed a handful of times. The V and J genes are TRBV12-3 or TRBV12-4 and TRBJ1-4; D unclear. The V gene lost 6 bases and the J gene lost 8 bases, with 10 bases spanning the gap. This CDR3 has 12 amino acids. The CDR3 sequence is CASSPEGEKLFF. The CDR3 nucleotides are TGTGCCAGCAGCCCGGAAGGGGAAAAACTGTTTTTT.

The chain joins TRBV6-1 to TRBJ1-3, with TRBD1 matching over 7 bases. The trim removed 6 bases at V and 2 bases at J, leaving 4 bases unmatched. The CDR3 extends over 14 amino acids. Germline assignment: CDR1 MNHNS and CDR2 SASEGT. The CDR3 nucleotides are TGTGCCAGCAGCTACACAGGGGCTGGAAACACCATATATTTT. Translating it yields CASSYTGAGNTIYF.

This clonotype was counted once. The CDR3 nucleotides are TGTGCCAGCAGGCGTTCACAGGGGGGGCAGCCCCAGCATTTT. Its translation is CASRRSQGGQPQHF. The chain uses TRBV6-2 or TRBV6-3 and TRBJ1-5, with 8 bases lining up with TRBD1. CDR1 MNHEY and CDR2 SVGEGT come from the germline V gene. CDR3 length: 14 amino acids. J gave up 7 bases and V 6 bases, and 8 bases lay outside the gene matches.

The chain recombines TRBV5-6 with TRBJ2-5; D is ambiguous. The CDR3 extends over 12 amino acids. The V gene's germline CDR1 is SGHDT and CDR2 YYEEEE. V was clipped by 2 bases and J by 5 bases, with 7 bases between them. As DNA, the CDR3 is TGTGCCAGCAGCTTTACGCGGGAGACCCAGTACTTC. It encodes CASSFTRETQYF.

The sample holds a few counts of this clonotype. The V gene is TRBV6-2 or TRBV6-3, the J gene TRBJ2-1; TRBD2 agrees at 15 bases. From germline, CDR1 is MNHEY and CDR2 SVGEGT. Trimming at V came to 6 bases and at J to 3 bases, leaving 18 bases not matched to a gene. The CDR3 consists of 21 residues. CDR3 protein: CASRLLGLAGGRGKDYNEQFF. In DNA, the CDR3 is TGTGCCAGCAGACTTTTGGGACTAGCGGGAGGAAGAGGAAAGGACTACAATGAGCAGTTCTTC.

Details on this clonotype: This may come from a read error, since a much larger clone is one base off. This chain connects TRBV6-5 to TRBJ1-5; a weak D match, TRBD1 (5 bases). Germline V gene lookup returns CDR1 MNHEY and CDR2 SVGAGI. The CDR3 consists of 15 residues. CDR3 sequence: CASSPDGGGKQPQHF. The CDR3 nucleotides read TGTGCCAGCAGTCCCGATGGGGGTGGCAAGCAGCCCCAGCATTTT.

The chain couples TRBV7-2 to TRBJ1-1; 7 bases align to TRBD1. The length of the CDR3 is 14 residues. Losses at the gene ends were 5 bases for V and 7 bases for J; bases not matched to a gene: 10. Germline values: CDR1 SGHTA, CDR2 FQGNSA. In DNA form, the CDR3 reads TGTGCCAGCAGCGGGAGGGGGCGTGGGGGTGAAGCTTTCTTT. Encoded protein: CASSGRGRGGEAFF.

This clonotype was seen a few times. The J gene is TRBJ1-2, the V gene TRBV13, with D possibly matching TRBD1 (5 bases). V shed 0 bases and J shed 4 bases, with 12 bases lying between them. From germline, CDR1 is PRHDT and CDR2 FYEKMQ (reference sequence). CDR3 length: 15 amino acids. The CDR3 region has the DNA TGTGCCAGCAGCTTAGGCACAGGACCATTCTATGGCTACACCTTC. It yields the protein CASSLGTGPFYGYTF. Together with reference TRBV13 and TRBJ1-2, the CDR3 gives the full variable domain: AAGVIQSPRHLIKEKRETATLKCYPIPRHDTVYWYQQGPGQDPQFLISFYEKMQSDKGSIPDRFSAQQFSDYHSELNMSSLELGDSALYFCASSLGTGPFYGYTFGSGTRLTVV.

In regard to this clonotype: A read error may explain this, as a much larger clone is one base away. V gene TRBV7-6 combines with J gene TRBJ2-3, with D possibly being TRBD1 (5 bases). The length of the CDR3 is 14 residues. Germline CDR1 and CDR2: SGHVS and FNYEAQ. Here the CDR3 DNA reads TGTGCCAGCAGCTTAGACAGGAACACAGATAAGCAGTATTTT. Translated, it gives CASSLDRNTDKQYF.

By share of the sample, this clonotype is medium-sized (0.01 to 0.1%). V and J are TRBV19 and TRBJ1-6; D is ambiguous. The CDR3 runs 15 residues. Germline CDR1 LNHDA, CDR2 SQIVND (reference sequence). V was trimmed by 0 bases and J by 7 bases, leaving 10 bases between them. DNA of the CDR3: TGTGCCAGTAGTATAGACCCCTCGCGGAATTCACCCCTCCACTTT. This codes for CASSIDPSRNSPLHF.

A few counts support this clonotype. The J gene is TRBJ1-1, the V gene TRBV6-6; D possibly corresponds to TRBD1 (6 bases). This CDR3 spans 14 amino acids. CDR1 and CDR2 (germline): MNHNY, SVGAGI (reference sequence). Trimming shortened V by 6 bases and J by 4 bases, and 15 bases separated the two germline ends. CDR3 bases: TGTGCCAGCAGGACACAGGGTAGGGGCACTGAAGCTTTCTTT. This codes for CASRTQGRGTEAFF.

CDR3: CASNRISGGAYEQYF. The CDR3 DNA reads as TGTGCCAGCAATCGAATTAGCGGGGGGGCTTATGAGCAGTACTTC. The genes are TRBV7-9 and TRBJ2-7; 11 bases fit TRBD2. J lost 7 bases, V lost 7 bases, and 12 bases had no gene match. The CDR3 consists of 15 residues. CDR1 and CDR2 from the germline V gene are SEHNR and FQNEAQ (reference sequence).

CDR3 protein: CASSFGTIYEQYF. The DNA of the CDR3 is TGTGCCAGCAGTTTTGGGACTATCTACGAGCAGTACTTC. The rearrangement links TRBV6-4 to TRBJ2-7, with 7 positions matching TRBD2. V trimming: 5 bases; J trimming: 3 bases; junction bases outside the gene matches: 4. The germline V gene encodes CDR1 MRHNA and CDR2 SNTAGT. The CDR3 is 13 residues long.

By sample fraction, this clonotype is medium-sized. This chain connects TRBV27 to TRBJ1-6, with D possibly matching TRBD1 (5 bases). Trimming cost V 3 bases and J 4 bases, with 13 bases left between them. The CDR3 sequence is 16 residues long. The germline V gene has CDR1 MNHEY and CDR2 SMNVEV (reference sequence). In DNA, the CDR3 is TGTGCCAGCAGTTTCGGGGAGGGGCGTTATAATTCACCCCTCCACTTT. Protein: CASSFGEGRYNSPLHF.

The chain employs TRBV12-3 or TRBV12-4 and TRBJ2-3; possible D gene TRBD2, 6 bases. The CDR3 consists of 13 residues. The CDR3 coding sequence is TGTGCTAGCCTGTCCGAGACGCGGGGTACGCAGTATTTT. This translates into CASLSETRGTQYF.

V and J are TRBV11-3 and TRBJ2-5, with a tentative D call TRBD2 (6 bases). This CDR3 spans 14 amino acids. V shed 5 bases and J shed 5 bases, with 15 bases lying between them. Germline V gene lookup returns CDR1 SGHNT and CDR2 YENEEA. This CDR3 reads CASSPGGVGETQYF. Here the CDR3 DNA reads TGTGCCAGCAGCCCCGGGGGAGTCGGCGAGACCCAGTACTTC.

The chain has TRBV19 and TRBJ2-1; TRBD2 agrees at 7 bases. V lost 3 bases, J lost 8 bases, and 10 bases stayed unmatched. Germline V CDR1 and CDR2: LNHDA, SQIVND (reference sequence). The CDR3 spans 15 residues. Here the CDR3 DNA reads TGTGCCAGTAGTATTACAGCGGGGAGACCCGATGAGCAGTTCTTC. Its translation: CASSITAGRPDEQFF.

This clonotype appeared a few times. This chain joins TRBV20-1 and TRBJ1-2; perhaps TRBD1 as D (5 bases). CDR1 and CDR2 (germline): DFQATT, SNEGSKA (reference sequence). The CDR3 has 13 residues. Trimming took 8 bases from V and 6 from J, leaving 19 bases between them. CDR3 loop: CSSPGPGYDGYTF. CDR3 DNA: TGCAGTTCTCCGGGACCGGGCTATGATGGCTACACCTTC.

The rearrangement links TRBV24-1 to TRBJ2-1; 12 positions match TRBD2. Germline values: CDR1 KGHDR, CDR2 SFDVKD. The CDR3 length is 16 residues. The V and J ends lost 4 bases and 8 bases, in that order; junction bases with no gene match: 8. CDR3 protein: CATSDPGTSGFDEQFF. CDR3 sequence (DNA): TGTGCCACCAGTGACCCCGGGACTAGCGGGTTCGATGAGCAGTTCTTC.

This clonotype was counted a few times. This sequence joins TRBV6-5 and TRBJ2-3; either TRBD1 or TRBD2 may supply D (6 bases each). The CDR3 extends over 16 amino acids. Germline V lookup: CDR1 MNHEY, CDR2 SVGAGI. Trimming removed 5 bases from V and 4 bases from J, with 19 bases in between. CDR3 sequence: CASSAGTRGGSDTQYF. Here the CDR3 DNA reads TGTGCCAGCAGTGCGGGGACACGGGGTGGTTCAGATACGCAGTATTTT.

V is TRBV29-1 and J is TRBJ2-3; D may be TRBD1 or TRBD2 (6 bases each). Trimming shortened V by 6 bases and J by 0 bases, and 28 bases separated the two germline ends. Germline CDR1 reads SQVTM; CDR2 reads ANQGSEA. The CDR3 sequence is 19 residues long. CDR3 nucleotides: TGCAGCGTCCGGAGGGGGTCACCGGGACGGAGAATGAGCACAGATACGCAGTATTTT. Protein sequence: CSVRRGSPGRRMSTDTQYF.

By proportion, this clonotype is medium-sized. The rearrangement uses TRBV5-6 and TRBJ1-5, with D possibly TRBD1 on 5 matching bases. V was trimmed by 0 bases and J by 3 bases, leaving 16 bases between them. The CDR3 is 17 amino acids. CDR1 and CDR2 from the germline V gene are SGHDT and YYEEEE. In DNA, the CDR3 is TGTGCCAGCAGCTTGGATGGGGGGATCGCAGCCAATCAGCCCCAGCATTTT. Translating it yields CASSLDGGIAANQPQHF. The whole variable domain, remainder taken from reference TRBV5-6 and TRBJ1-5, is DAGVTQSPTHLIKTRGQQVTLRCSPKSGHDTVSWYQQALGQGPQFIFQYYEEEERQRGNFPDRFSGHQFPNYSSELNVNALLLGDSALYLCASSLDGGIAANQPQHFGDGTRLSIL.

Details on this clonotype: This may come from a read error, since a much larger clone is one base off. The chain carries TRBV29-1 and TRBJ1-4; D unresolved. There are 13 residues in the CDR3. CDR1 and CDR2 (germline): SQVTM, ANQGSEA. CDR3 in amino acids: CRVGKEDHEKLFF. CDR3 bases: TGCAGAGTTGGGAAGGAGGATCATGAAAAACTGTTTTTT.

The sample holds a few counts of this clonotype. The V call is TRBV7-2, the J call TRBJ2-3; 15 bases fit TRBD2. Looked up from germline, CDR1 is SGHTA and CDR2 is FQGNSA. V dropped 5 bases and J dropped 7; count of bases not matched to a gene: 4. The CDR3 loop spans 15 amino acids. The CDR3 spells CASSRGTSGRNTQYF. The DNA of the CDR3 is TGTGCCAGCAGCCGCGGGACTAGCGGGAGGAATACGCAGTATTTT.

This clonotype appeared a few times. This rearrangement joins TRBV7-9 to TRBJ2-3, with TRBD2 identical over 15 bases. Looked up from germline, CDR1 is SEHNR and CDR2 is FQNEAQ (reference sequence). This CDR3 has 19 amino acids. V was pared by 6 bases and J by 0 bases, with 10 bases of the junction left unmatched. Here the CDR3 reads CASSPKGLAGGPSTDTQYF. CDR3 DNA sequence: TGTGCCAGCAGTCCCAAGGGACTAGCGGGGGGACCAAGCACAGATACGCAGTATTTT.